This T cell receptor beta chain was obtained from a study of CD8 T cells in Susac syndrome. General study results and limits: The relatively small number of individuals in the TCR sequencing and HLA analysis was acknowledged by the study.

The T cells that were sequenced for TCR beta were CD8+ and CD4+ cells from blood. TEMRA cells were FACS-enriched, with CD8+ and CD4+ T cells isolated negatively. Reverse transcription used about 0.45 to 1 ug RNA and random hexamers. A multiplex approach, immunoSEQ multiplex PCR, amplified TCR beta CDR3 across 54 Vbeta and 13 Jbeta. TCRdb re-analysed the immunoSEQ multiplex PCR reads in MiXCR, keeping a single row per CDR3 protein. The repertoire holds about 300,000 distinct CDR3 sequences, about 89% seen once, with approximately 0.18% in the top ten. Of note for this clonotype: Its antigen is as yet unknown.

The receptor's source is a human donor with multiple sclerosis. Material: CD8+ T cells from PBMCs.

The chain's CDR3 is CASSLVGVSYGYTF. CDR3 DNA: TGTGCCAGCAGCTTAGTGGGAGTCAGCTATGGCTACACCTTC. The J gene is TRBJ1-2, the V gene TRBV7-9; D gene unclear. The CDR3 has 14 amino acids. The V end was cut by 1 base, the J end by 4 bases, with 10 bases between. Germline V gene lookup returns CDR1 SEHNR and CDR2 FQNEAQ (reference sequence).